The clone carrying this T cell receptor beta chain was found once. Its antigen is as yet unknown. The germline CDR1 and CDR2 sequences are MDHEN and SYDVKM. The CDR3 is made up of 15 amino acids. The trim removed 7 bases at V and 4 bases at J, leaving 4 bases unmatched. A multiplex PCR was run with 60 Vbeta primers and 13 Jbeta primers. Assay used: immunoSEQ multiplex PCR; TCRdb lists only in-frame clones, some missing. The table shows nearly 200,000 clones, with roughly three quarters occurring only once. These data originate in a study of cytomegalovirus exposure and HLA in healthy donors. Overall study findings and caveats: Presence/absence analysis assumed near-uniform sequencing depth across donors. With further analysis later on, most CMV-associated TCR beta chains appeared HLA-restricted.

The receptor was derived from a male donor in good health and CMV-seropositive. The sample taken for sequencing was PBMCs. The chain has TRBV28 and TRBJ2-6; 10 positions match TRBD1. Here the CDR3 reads CASNDRGPGANVLTF. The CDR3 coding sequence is TGTGCCAGCAACGACAGGGGGCCAGGGGCCAACGTCCTGACTTTC.